Listed below are T cell receptor beta chains from one sample, sequenced in a study of cytomegalovirus exposure and HLA in healthy donors. TCRdb keeps only in-frame clones here, not all; method: immunoSEQ multiplex PCR. The sample consists of fewer than 250,000 clones, around 84% of them appearing once. Sequenced input: PBMCs. The receptors shown here come from a man between 40 and 49 years old in good health and CMV-seropositive. The CDR3 runs from the conserved cysteine through the conserved F or W. Each record gives: J gene, V gene, clone size, D gene, CDR3 DNA, CDR3 protein. A D gene is named only where the DNA matches it firmly. The size field is filled for only some rows; it gives once, few, many or a size class.

TRBJ2-1	TRBV6-1	-	TRBD2	TGTGCCAGCAGTCCGAGCGGGGGCACCTACAATGAGCAGTTCTTC	CASSPSGGTYNEQFF
TRBJ2-2	TRBV10-3	few	-	TGTGCCATCAGTGAGTCCGGCAGGGCCAGCTCGAACACCGGGGAGCTGTTTTTT	CAISESGRASSNTGELFF
TRBJ1-3	TRBV6-1	once	TRBD1	TGTGCCAGCAGGAAGGACAGGGCTGGAAACACCATATATTTT	CASRKDRAGNTIYF
TRBJ2-1	TRBV27	-	-	TGTGCCAGCAGTTGGGGTGGTAGCGGTCCTTACAATGAGCAGTTCTTC	CASSWGGSGPYNEQFF
TRBJ2-5	TRBV27	-	TRBD2	TGTGCCAGCAGTTTAATGGGTAGCGGGGGTCGTAGGGAGACCCAGTACTTC	CASSLMGSGGRRETQYF
TRBJ2-5	TRBV5-1	-	-	TGCGCCAGCAGCTGGGGGCCTACAGGGTTAGAGACCCAGTACTTC	CASSWGPTGLETQYF
TRBJ2-1	TRBV7-6	-	TRBD1	TGTGCCAGCAGTATGGGGGGACAGGGTCAAGGCAATGAGCAGTTCTTC	CASSMGGQGQGNEQFF
TRBJ2-5	TRBV2	-	-	TGTGCCAGCAAATCGGACACTCAAGAGACCCAGTACTTC	CASKSDTQETQYF
TRBJ2-5	TRBV6-1	-	TRBD1	TGTGCCAGCAGTGGGCTCAGGGGGCGCCTAGGGACCCAGTACTTC	CASSGLRGRLGTQYF
TRBJ2-2	TRBV5-1	-	-	TGCGCCAGCAGACTGCGGGGAACCGGGGAGCTGTTTTTT	CASRLRGTGELFF
TRBJ2-2	TRBV5-6	once	TRBD2	TGTGCCAGCACTGGGACTAGCGGGACCAACACCGGGGAGCTGTTTTTT	CASTGTSGTNTGELFF
TRBJ1-2	TRBV6-6	-	-	TGTGCCAGCAGTTACCGAGACACCCTGAGCTACACCTTC	CASSYRDTLSYTF
TRBJ2-5	TRBV6-1	-	-	TGTGCCAGCAGTCCGGGACTTGTAGGTGAGCAGTACTTC	CASSPGLVGEQYF
TRBJ2-7	TRBV18	once	TRBD2	TGTGCCAGCTCACCGGGACTAGCGGGGGATTCCTCCTACGAGCAGTACTTC	CASSPGLAGDSSYEQYF
TRBJ1-3	TRBV6-1	once	-	TGTGCCAGCAGTGAATTGGGAGCTGGAAACACCATATATTTT	CASSELGAGNTIYF
TRBJ1-4	TRBV7-2	-	-	TGTGCCAGCAGCTTAGCTCCGGGAAGAACTAATGAAAAACTGTTTTTT	CASSLAPGRTNEKLFF
TRBJ1-4	TRBV2	few	-	TGTGCCAGCAGTGTGGGCAGAAAAAATGAAAAACTGTTTTTT	CASSVGRKNEKLFF
TRBJ2-3	TRBV7-9	few	-	TGTGCCAGCAGCTTAGGACTATTTGACACAGATACGCAGTATTTT	CASSLGLFDTDTQYF
TRBJ2-2	TRBV21-1	-	-	TGTGCCAGCAGCAATCTTCAAGACAGGGGGCGTGACACCGGGGAGCTGTTTTTT	CASSNLQDRGRDTGELFF
TRBJ1-4	TRBV5-1	-	TRBD1	TGCGCCAGCTCCCGGACCCATCGACAGGGTTCAACTAATGAAAAACTGTTTTTT	CASSRTHRQGSTNEKLFF
TRBJ2-7	TRBV19	-	-	TGTGCCAGTAGCCCCCGGGGTACGGGCGAGCAGTACTTC	CASSPRGTGEQYF
TRBJ2-3	TRBV16	-	TRBD2	TGTGCCAGCAGCCCTCCGGGACTAGCGGGAGATACGCAGTATTTT	CASSPPGLAGDTQYF
TRBJ2-1	TRBV28	-	TRBD1	TGTGCCAGCAGCCCTATCCCCCCAGGGGGCGCTGGCCCTCTGGATAAGTTCTTC	CASSPIPPGGAGPLDKFF
TRBJ1-4	TRBV5-1	-	-	TGCGCCAGCAGCCCTGGACAGCCCTCTGCAAAATCTGGAAAACTGTTTTTT	CASSPGQPSAKSGKLFF
TRBJ1-6	TRBV27	once	TRBD1	TGTGCCAGCAGTTTCAGGGGACAGAATAATTCACCCCTCCACTTT	CASSFRGQNNSPLHF
TRBJ1-4	TRBV14	few	-	TGTGCCAGCAGCCAAGGGATGGGGCTCATTGCTGAAAAACTGTTTTTT	CASSQGMGLIAEKLFF
TRBJ2-2	TRBV7-6	-	TRBD2	TGTGCCAGCAGCTTAGGACGGGAGGGACCCGGGGAGCTGTTTTTT	CASSLGREGPGELFF
TRBJ2-1	TRBV2	-	TRBD2	TGTGCCAGCAGGGCTACTAGCGGGGGGGACAATGAGCAGTTCTTC	CASRATSGGDNEQFF
TRBJ2-2	TRBV4-2	-	TRBD2	TGTGCCAGCAGCCGAGGGGCTAGCGGGAGTGCTGCGAACACCGGGGAGCTGTTTTTT	CASSRGASGSAANTGELFF
TRBJ2-2	TRBV5-4	-	TRBD2	TGTGCCAGCAGCTCGGAGCGGGGGGGGCTACTGAACACCGGGGAGCTGTTTTTT	CASSSERGGLLNTGELFF
TRBJ2-7	TRBV20-1	-	-	TGCAGTGCTGCGAGTGCGGGAGAGCAGTACTTC	CSAASAGEQYF
TRBJ2-7	TRBV5-4	-	TRBD2	TGTGCCAGCAGCTGGGGACTAGCGGGGGCCTACGAGCAGTACTTC	CASSWGLAGAYEQYF
TRBJ2-7	TRBV28	-	TRBD2	TGTGCCAGCAGAATAGCGGGAATGGTCTACGAGCAGTACTTC	CASRIAGMVYEQYF
TRBJ2-2	TRBV7-2	few	TRBD2	TGTGCCAGCAGTGGGTTCGCAGCGGGAGTCGGGGAGCTGTTTTTT	CASSGFAAGVGELFF
TRBJ1-1	TRBV18	-	-	TGTGCCAGCTCACCACCGGGCTTCGGTACTGAAGCTTTCTTT	CASSPPGFGTEAFF
TRBJ2-3	TRBV7-9	-	-	TGTGCCAGCAGCCCACTACTAGGAGATACGCAGTATTTT	CASSPLLGDTQYF
TRBJ1-2	TRBV7-9	-	TRBD1	TGTGCCAGCAGCTTAGAAGGGGGCCCCAAAGCTAACTATGGCTACACCTTC	CASSLEGGPKANYGYTF
TRBJ1-2	TRBV5-5	-	-	TGTGCCAGCAGCTTGGTAGGGGCTAACTATGGCTACACCTTC	CASSLVGANYGYTF
TRBJ2-5	TRBV6-6	-	TRBD2	TGTGCCAGCGGGGGGGAGGAGACCCAGTACTTC	CASGGEETQYF
TRBJ1-4	TRBV6-5	few	-	TGTGCCACCAGGTTAAGAGCTAATGAAAAACTGTTTTTT	CATRLRANEKLFF
TRBJ2-2	TRBV6-1	-	TRBD2	TGTGCCAGCAGGGCGGGGGTCGGCACCGGGGAGCTGTTTTTT	CASRAGVGTGELFF
TRBJ2-6	TRBV15	-	TRBD1	TGTGCCACCAGCAGGGACAGGGGCTCTGGGGCCAACGTCCTGACTTTC	CATSRDRGSGANVLTF
TRBJ2-3	TRBV5-5	-	-	TGTGCCAGCAGCTTGTATAGCGGAACCTTCCATACGTCCACAGATACGCAGTATTTT	CASSLYSGTFHTSTDTQYF
TRBJ2-7	TRBV18	-	-	TGTGCCAGCTCACCCGGGACAGGGGGAGCAGCGGGAGGGTCGGAGCAGTACTTC	CASSPGTGGAAGGSEQYF
TRBJ2-1	TRBV7-2	once	TRBD2	TGTGCCAGCAGCTTGTCCCCCCTAGCGGGAGAGGTGCACAATGAGCAGTTCTTC	CASSLSPLAGEVHNEQFF
TRBJ2-1	TRBV4-1	-	TRBD2	TGCGCCAGCAGCCAAGTGGGACTAGCGGGAGGGCCGATGGCCAGTGAGCAGTTCTTC	CASSQVGLAGGPMASEQFF